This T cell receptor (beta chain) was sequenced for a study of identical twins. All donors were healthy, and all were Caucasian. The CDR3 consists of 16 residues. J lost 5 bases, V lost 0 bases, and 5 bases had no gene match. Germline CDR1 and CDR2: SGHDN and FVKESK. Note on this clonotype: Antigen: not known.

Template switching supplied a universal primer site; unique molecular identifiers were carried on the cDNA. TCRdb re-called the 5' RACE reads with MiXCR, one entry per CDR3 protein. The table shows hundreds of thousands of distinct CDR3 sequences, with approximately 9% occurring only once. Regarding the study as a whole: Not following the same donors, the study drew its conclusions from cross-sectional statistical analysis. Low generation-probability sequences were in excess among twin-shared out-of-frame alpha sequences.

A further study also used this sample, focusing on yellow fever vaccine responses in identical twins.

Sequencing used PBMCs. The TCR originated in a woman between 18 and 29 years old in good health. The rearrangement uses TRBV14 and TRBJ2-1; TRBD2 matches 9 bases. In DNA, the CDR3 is TGTGCCAGCAGCCAAGAAGGAGTAGCGGGGGACAATGAGCAGTTCTTC. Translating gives CASSQEGVAGDNEQFF. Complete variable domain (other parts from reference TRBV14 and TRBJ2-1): EAGVTQFPSHSVIEKGQTVTLRCDPISGHDNLYWYRRVMGKEIKFLLHFVKESKQDESGMPNNRFLAERTGGTYSTLKVQPAELEDSGVYFCASSQEGVAGDNEQFFGPGTRLTVL.